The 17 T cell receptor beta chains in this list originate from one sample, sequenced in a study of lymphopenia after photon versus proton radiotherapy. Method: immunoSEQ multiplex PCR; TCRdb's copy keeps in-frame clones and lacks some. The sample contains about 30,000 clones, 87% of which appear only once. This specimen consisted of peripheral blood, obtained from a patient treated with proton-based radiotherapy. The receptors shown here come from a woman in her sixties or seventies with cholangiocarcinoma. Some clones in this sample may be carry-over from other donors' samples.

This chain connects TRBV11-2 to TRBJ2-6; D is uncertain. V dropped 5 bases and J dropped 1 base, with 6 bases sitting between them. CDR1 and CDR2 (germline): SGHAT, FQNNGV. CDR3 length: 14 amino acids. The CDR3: CASSTLSGANVLTF. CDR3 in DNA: TGTGCCAGCAGCACCCTTTCTGGGGCCAACGTCCTGACTTTC.

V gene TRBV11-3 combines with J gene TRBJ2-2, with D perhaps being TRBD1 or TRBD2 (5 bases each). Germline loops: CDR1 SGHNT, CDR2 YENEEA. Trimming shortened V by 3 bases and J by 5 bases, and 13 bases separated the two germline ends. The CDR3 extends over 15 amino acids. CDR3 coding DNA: TGTGCCAGCAGCTTTGGGGGTAGCAGGACCGGGGAGCTGTTTTTT. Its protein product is CASSFGGSRTGELFF.

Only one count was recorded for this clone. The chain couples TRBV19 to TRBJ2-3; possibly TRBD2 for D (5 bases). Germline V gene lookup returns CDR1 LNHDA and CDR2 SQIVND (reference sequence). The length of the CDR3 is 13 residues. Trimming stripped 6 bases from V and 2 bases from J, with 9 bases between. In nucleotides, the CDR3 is TGTGCCAGTAGCTGGCGGGTCACAGATACGCAGTATTTT. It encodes CASSWRVTDTQYF.

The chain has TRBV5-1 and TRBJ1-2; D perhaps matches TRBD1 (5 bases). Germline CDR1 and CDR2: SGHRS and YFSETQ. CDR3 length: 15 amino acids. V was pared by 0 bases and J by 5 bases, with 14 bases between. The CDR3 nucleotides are TGCGCCAGCAGCTTGGGGGATACAGGTTCTTATGGCTACACCTTC. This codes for CASSLGDTGSYGYTF.

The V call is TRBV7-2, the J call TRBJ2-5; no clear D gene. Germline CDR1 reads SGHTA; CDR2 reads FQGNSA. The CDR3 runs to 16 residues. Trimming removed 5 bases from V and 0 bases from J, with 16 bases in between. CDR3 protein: CASSPQYWADQETQYF. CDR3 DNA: TGTGCCAGCAGCCCCCAATATTGGGCGGACCAAGAGACCCAGTACTTC.

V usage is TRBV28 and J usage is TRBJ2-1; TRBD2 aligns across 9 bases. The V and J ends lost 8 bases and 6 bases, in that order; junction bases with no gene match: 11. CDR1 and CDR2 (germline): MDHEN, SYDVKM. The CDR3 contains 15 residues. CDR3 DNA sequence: TGTGCCAGCTCCCTTTGGACAGCGGGGGGCAATGAGCAGTTCTTC. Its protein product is CASSLWTAGGNEQFF.

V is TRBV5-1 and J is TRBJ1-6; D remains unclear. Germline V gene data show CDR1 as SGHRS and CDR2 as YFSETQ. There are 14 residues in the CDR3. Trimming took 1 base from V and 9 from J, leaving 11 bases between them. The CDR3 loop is CASSLPGVGSPLHF. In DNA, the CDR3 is TGCGCCAGCAGCTTGCCGGGAGTCGGTTCACCCCTCCACTTT.

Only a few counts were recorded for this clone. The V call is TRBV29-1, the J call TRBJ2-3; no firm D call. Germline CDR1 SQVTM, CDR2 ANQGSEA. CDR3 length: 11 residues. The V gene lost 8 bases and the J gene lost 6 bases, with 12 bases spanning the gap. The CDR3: CSIPFVDTQYF. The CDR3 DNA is TGCAGCATCCCCTTCGTGGATACGCAGTATTTT.

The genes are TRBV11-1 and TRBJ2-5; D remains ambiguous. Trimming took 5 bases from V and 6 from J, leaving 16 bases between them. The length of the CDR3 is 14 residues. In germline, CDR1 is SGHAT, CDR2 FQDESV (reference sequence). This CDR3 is CASSLTPQGQTQYF. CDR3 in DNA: TGTGCCAGCAGCCTCACACCCCAAGGGCAGACCCAGTACTTC.

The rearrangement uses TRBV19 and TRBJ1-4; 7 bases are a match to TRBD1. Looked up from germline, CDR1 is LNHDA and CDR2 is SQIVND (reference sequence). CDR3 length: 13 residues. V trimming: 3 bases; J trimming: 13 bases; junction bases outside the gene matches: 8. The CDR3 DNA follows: TGTGCCAGTAGTATTGGGACAGTCCCGCGACTGTTTTTT. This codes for CASSIGTVPRLFF.

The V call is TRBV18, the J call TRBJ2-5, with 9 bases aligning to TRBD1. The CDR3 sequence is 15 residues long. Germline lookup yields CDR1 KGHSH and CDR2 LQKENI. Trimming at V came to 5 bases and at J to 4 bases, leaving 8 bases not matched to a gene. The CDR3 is CASSSSGTGLETQYF. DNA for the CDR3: TGTGCCAGCTCAAGTTCCGGGACAGGGTTAGAGACCCAGTACTTC.

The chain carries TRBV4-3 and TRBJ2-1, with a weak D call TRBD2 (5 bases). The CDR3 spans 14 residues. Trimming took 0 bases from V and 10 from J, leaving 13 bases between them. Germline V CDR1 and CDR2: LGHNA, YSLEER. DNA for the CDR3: TGCGCCAGCAGCCAAGATCGGCTGACGGGGGAGCAGTTCTTC. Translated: CASSQDRLTGEQFF.

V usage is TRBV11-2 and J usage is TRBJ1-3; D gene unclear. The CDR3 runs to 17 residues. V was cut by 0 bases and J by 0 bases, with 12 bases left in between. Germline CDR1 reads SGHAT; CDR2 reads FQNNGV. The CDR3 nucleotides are TGTGCCAGCAGCTTAGATTTGCTGACTTACTCTGGAAACACCATATATTTT. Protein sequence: CASSLDLLTYSGNTIYF. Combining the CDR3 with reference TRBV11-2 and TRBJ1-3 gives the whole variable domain EAGVAQSPRYKIIEKRQSVAFWCNPISGHATLYWYQQILGQGPKLLIQFQNNGVVDDSQLPKDRFSAERLKGVDSTLKIQPAKLEDSAVYLCASSLDLLTYSGNTIYFGEGSWLTVV.

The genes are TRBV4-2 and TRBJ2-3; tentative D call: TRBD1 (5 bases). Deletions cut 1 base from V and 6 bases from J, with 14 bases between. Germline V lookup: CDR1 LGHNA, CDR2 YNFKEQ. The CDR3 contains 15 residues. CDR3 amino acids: CASSQGSGRQDTQYF. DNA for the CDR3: TGTGCCAGCAGCCAAGGGTCAGGCCGACAGGATACGCAGTATTTT.

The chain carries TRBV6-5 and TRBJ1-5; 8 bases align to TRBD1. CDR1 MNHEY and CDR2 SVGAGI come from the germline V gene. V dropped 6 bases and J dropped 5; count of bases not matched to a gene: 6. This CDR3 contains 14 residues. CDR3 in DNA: TGTGCCAGCAGCAAGGACAGGGAGTATCAGCCCCAGCATTTT. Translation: CASSKDREYQPQHF.

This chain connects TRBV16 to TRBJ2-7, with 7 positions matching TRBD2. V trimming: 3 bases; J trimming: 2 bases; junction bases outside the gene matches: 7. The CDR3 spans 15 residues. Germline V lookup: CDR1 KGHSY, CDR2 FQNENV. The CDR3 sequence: CASSHRMAGAYEQYF. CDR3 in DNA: TGTGCCAGCAGCCATCGTATGGCGGGAGCCTACGAGCAGTACTTC.

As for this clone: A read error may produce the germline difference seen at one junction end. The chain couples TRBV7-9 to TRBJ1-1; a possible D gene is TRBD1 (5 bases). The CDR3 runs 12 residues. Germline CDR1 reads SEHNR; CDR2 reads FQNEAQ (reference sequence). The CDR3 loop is CASSLAGPEAFF. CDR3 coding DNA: TGTGCCAGCAGCCTAGCGGGGCCTGAAGCTTTCTTT.